This T cell receptor beta chain was sequenced for a study of shared clonotypes between healthy human individuals. As for the study in general: Researchers assigned three CD4 naive, three CD4 memory, two CD8 naive and one CD8 memory plate to each donor. Study observations and caveats: Investigators expected sequencing depth to affect clonotype sharing among donors.

Points on this clone: Its antigen is not identified.

Investigators spread the genomic DNA of each subset evenly over several immunoSEQ plates. 200 to 250 ng DNA, tens of thousands of T cell genomes, went into each sorted-subset replicate PCR. Here immunoSEQ multiplex PCR was the method, and the copy in TCRdb shows in-frame clones only, minus some. The sample includes 1.5 million to 2.5 million clones, roughly 94% seen only once; the top ten take approximately 1%. Naive CD8 cells comprised CD45RO-negative, CCR7-positively selected cells, excluding terminally differentiated effector memory CD45RA+ cells. The origin of this receptor is a man between 18 and 29 years old in good health. Material for sequencing was naive CD8+ T cells sorted from blood.

CDR3 sequence reads: CATSRAGPGEKLFF. CDR3 in DNA: TGTGCCACCAGCAGAGCAGGCCCAGGGGAAAAACTGTTTTTT. The chain employs TRBV15 and TRBJ1-4, with D perhaps matching TRBD1 (5 bases). CDR1 LNHNV and CDR2 YYDKDF come from the germline V gene (reference sequence). V lost 1 base and J lost 8, with 11 bases in between. The CDR3 runs 14 residues.